The table lists the clone carrying this T cell receptor (beta chain) with a few counts. Its antigen is undetermined. These data come from a study of beta chain features in type 1 diabetes. Sequenced material consisted of expressed TCRB transcripts (all of the isolated RNA was reverse transcribed). The protocol was immunoSEQ multiplex PCR, while the TCRdb copy is restricted to in-frame clones and leaves out a portion. The sample lists some 290,000 clones; approximately 25% were seen once. The V segment lost 4 bases and the J segment 2 bases; nucleotides outside the gene matches: 6. Germline CDR1 is SGHVS and CDR2 is FNYEAQ. This CDR3 has 15 residues. Study-wide points: People with Type 1 diabetes carried modestly yet significantly shorter TCRB CDR3s in all four CD4+ subsets. Type 1 diabetes patients had fewer VDJ junction insertions and more deletions.

This chain uses TRBV7-6 with TRBJ2-3, with 7 bases identical to TRBD2. The sequence came from a woman in her twenties or thirties with type 1 diabetes. Sequenced sample: naive CD4+ T cells from blood. The chain's CDR3 is CASSSSAGVTDTQYF. The CDR3 coding sequence is TGTGCCAGCAGCTCGAGCGCGGGGGTCACAGATACGCAGTATTTT.